These T cell receptor beta chains were read from a single sample in a study of shared clonotypes between healthy human individuals. Clones were read by immunoSEQ multiplex PCR, and TCRdb kept only the in-frame ones, dropping some. The sample yields 2,500,000 or so clones, under 95% seen once. Sequenced sample: naive CD4+ T cells from PBMCs. These TCRs come from a young man in good health. Some clones in this sample may be carry-over from other donors' samples. The CDR3 runs from the conserved cysteine through the conserved F or W. Each record gives: J gene, D gene, V gene, clone size, CDR3 DNA, CDR3 protein. A D gene is named only where the DNA matches it firmly. A clone size is listed for some rows: how often the clone was seen (once, few, many), or a class if it is expanded.

>TRBJ1-1|NA|TRBV6-1|NA
TGTGCCAGCATTCGTGGGGGTCACATGAACACTGAAGCTTTCTTT
CASIRGGHMNTEAFF
>TRBJ1-2|NA|TRBV4-1|NA
TGCGCCAGCAGCCAACCTACGGGGTACTATGGCTACACCTTC
CASSQPTGYYGYTF
>TRBJ2-2|NA|TRBV5-1|once
TGCGCCAGCAGCTGGGGGGATAACACCGGGGAGCTGTTTTTT
CASSWGDNTGELFF
>TRBJ2-3|TRBD2|TRBV7-7|NA
TGTGCCAGCAGCATCGGGACTAGCGCCACAGATACGCAGTATTTT
CASSIGTSATDTQYF
>TRBJ2-1|NA|TRBV7-3|once
TGTGCCAGCAGCACGGACGGGGCCGCCAAACAGTTCTTC
CASSTDGAAKQFF
>TRBJ1-5|NA|TRBV5-8|NA
TGTGCCAGCAGCACCCCGGGGGTGGTACAGCCCCAGCATTTT
CASSTPGVVQPQHF
>TRBJ2-1|TRBD2|TRBV7-2|NA
TGTGCCAGCAGCTTAGCGAGGGTGACTAGCGGGAGGCCTAGCTCCTACAATGAGCAGTTCTTC
CASSLARVTSGRPSSYNEQFF
>TRBJ2-2|NA|TRBV5-4|NA
TGTGCCAGCAGCAGGGACACCCAAAGCACCGGGGAGCTGTTTTTT
CASSRDTQSTGELFF
>TRBJ2-7|TRBD2|TRBV25-1|NA
TGTGCCAGCAGTGTAGGACTAGCGGGGCTCTCCTACGAGCAGTACTTC
CASSVGLAGLSYEQYF
>TRBJ1-2|TRBD1|TRBV5-1|NA
TGCGCCAGCTCCCTTCGGGACAGCCCAAAGCAGGGCGGCTACACCTTC
CASSLRDSPKQGGYTF
>TRBJ2-1|TRBD1|TRBV5-1|NA
TGCGCCAGCAGCCCGGACAGGGCCACGAACAATGAGCAGTTCTTC
CASSPDRATNNEQFF
>TRBJ1-1|TRBD1|TRBV7-6|few
TGTGCCAGCAGCTTAGCGGCGGGACAGGACGTATACACTGAAGCTTTCTTT
CASSLAAGQDVYTEAFF
>TRBJ1-2|NA|TRBV1|NA
TGCACCAGCAGCCAAGGCGGGGACCGTGGCTACACCTTC
CTSSQGGDRGYTF
>TRBJ2-7|TRBD1|TRBV30|NA
TGTGCCTGGACAGCATGGACAGGGTACTCCTACGAGCAGTACTTC
CAWTAWTGYSYEQYF
>TRBJ2-2|NA|TRBV5-1|NA
TGCGCCAGCACTCCCCGGGGAGGAGACACCGGGGAGCTGTTTTTT
CASTPRGGDTGELFF
>TRBJ2-3|NA|TRBV7-2|NA
TGTGCCAGCAGCTTACTTTCGGTCAGCACAGATACGCAGTATTTT
CASSLLSVSTDTQYF
>TRBJ2-7|TRBD1|TRBV28|NA
TGTGCCAGCAGTCTGACCATGGGGACAGTCAACGACGAGCAGTACTTC
CASSLTMGTVNDEQYF
>TRBJ2-4|NA|TRBV7-7|NA
TGTGCCAGCAGCTTCTACACTAGTTTTGTAGCCAAAAACATTCAGTACTTC
CASSFYTSFVAKNIQYF
>TRBJ2-6|TRBD1|TRBV18|NA
TGTGCCAGCTCACCAGACAGGGTATCTGGGGCCAACGTCCTGACTTTC
CASSPDRVSGANVLTF
>TRBJ2-7|TRBD1|TRBV7-2|NA
TGTGCCAGCAGTAAACGCGGACAGGGGGTCGAGCAGTACTTC
CASSKRGQGVEQYF
>TRBJ2-1|NA|TRBV5-8|NA
TGTGCCAGCAGCTTTCCCGGGACCTCTGGGGGATACAATGAGCAGTTCTTC
CASSFPGTSGGYNEQFF
>TRBJ2-5|TRBD1|TRBV19|NA
TGTGCCAGTAGACTACAGGGGCAAGAGACCCAGTACTTC
CASRLQGQETQYF
>TRBJ2-5|NA|TRBV21-1|NA
TGTGCCAGCAGTGGACAGCAAGAGACCCAGTACTTC
CASSGQQETQYF
>TRBJ2-5|TRBD1|TRBV6-4|NA
TGTGCCAGCAGTCCTGACAGGGGGAATAGGGAGACCCAGTACTTC
CASSPDRGNRETQYF
>TRBJ1-2|NA|TRBV29-1|NA
TGCAGCGTGGGTCGGGGGGAGTATGGCTACACCTTC
CSVGRGEYGYTF
>TRBJ1-2|NA|TRBV7-9|NA
TGTGCCAGCAGCCCTAGGGAGGGAAGGGATGGCTACACCTTC
CASSPREGRDGYTF
>TRBJ1-5|NA|TRBV7-9|NA
TGTGCCAGCAGCCCCCCCGGTGATAGCAATCAGCCCCAGCATTTT
CASSPPGDSNQPQHF
>TRBJ2-7|NA|TRBV28|NA
TGTGCCAGCAGTTTCGGGCGGGTGAGCTCCTACGAGCAGTACTTC
CASSFGRVSSYEQYF
>TRBJ2-5|NA|TRBV5-1|NA
TGCGCCAGCAGCCAGGATTCAGGGCAAGAGACCCAGTACTTC
CASSQDSGQETQYF
>TRBJ2-7|TRBD2|TRBV19|few
TGTGCCAGTAGTAGGACTAGCGGGAGTGGCGAGCAGTACTTC
CASSRTSGSGEQYF
>TRBJ2-1|NA|TRBV9|once
TGTGCCAGCAGCGTAATTGGTAGTTTCACTATAAATGAGCAGTTCTTC
CASSVIGSFTINEQFF
>TRBJ2-2|NA|TRBV5-1|once
TGCGCCAGCAGCTTGAAAGGGAGTGATGTTATGTGGGGGCGGAACACCGGGGAGCTGTTTTTT
CASSLKGSDVMWGRNTGELFF
>TRBJ2-7|NA|TRBV9|NA
TGTGCCAGCAGCCCCCAGCCGGGGCGCCCATCCGAGCAGTACTTC
CASSPQPGRPSEQYF
>TRBJ1-2|NA|TRBV5-1|NA
TGCGCCAGCAGCTCTAGCAACTTTAACTATGGCTACACCTTC
CASSSSNFNYGYTF
>TRBJ1-2|NA|TRBV7-9|NA
TGTGCCAGCAGCTTCGGGGCCCCCTACACCTTC
CASSFGAPYTF
>TRBJ1-1|NA|TRBV19|NA
TGTGCCAGTAGTATAATAGCCGGGGGGGCGAGGACTGAAGCTTTCTTT
CASSIIAGGARTEAFF
>TRBJ2-5|NA|TRBV5-1|NA
TGCGCCAGCAGCTTGACCGGCTCCCACGGGGAGACCCAGTACTTC
CASSLTGSHGETQYF
>TRBJ2-2|TRBD1|TRBV6-5|NA
TGTGCCAGCTCCTGGACAGGAGGAACCGGGGAGCTGTTTTTT
CASSWTGGTGELFF
>TRBJ2-2|NA|TRBV28|NA
TGTGCCAGCAGTTCGGGCGGCGGGGAGCTGTTTTTT
CASSSGGGELFF
>TRBJ1-2|NA|TRBV5-6|NA
TGTGCCAGCAGCTTGGATGGCGTCTATGGCTACACCTTC
CASSLDGVYGYTF